This T cell receptor (beta chain) originates from a study of shared clonotypes between healthy human individuals. The J segment lost 6 bases and the V segment lost 9 bases, leaving 6 bases of the junction unmatched. The CDR3 sequence is 13 residues long. Per germline, CDR1 MDHEN and CDR2 SYDVKM. General study results and limits: Naive CD4 clonotypes overlapped across a few donors at approximately 5.5%. Deeper or shallower sequencing was expected to change how clonotypes are shared among donors. Estimated richness was generally greater in naive than memory subsets.

About this clone: Its target is unknown.

Replicate sorted-subset PCRs were loaded with around 200 ng DNA, tens of thousands of T cell genomes. Clones were read by immunoSEQ multiplex PCR, and TCRdb kept only the in-frame ones, dropping some. The sample has a few million clones, roughly 90% seen once; the top ten hold 0.37%. The sequenced sample consisted of naive CD4+ T cells from PBMCs. As for subset: CD45RA+ positively selected. The J gene is TRBJ2-2, the V gene TRBV28, with 8 bases that match TRBD1. The clonotype was recovered from a man aged 18 to 30 in good health. Some clones in this sample may be carry-over from other donors' samples. CDR3 loop: CASRTGIPGELFF. The CDR3 DNA reads as TGTGCCAGTCGGACAGGGATCCCCGGGGAGCTGTTTTTT.